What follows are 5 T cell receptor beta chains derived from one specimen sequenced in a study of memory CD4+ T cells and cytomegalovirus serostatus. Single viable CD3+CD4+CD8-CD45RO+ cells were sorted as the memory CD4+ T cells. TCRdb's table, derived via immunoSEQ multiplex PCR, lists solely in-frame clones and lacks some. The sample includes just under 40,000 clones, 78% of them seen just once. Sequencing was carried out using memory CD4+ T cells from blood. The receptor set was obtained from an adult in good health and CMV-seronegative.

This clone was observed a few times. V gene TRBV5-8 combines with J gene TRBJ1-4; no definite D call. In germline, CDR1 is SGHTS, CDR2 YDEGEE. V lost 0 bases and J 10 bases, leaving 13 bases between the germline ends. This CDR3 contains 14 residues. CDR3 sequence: CASSLEEGLGKLFF. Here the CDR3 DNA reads TGTGCCAGCAGCTTGGAGGAGGGCCTGGGAAAACTGTTTTTT. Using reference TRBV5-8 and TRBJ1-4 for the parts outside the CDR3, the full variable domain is EAGVTQSPTHLIKTRGQQATLRCSPISGHTSVYWYQQALGLGLQFLLWYDEGEERNRGNFPPRFSGRQFPNYSSELNVNALELEDSALYLCASSLEEGLGKLFFGSGTQLSVL.

For the CDR3, the DNA is TGTGCCACCCGACAGAGGAACACTGAAGCTTTCTTT. Residues: CATRQRNTEAFF. The V and J genes are TRBV10-3 and TRBJ1-1; tentatively, D is TRBD1 (5 bases). Germline loops: CDR1 ENHRY, CDR2 SYGVKD. V was pared by 10 bases and J by 1 base, with 10 bases between. The CDR3 is made up of 12 amino acids.

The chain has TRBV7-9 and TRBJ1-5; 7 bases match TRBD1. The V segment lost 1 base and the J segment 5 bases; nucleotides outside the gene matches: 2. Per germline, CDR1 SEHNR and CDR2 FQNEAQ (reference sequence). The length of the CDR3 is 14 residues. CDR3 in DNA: TGTGCCAGCAGCTTAGGGACAGGCTATCAGCCCCAGCATTTT. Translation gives CASSLGTGYQPQHF.

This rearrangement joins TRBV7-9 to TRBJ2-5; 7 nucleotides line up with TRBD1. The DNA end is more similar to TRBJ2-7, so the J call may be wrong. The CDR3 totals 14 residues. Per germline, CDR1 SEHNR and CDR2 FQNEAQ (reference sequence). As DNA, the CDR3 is TGTGCCAGCGGGCGAGGCAGGGGGTCGAACGAGCAGTACTTC. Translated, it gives CASGRGRGSNEQYF.

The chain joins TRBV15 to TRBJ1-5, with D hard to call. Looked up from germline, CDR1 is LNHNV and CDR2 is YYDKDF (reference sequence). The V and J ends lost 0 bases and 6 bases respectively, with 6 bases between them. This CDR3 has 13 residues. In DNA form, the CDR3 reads TGTGCCACCAGCAGAGATCCAGCTCAGCCCCAGCATTTT. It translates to CATSRDPAQPQHF.